The 27 T cell receptor beta chains below all came from one sample that was sequenced in a study of technical replicates of blood from several donors. Repertoires were generated with immunoSEQ multiplex PCR, while TCRdb's copy carries only in-frame clones and drops some. The sample carries 73,000 or so clones, over 75% recorded once. Sequenced material: T cells isolated from PBMCs. These receptors originate from a human donor in good health.

This sequence joins TRBV27 and TRBJ1-2; D remains ambiguous. The V end lost 2 bases, the J end lost 1 base, and 11 bases lay between the germline ends. This CDR3 contains 15 residues. CDR1 is MNHEY and CDR2 is SMNVEV in the germline V gene (reference sequence). The CDR3 DNA reads TGTGCCAGCAGTTTAAGTTACGAGGGTAACTATGGCTACACCTTC. Residues: CASSLSYEGNYGYTF.

This clone is a singleton in its sample. The chain combines TRBV18 with TRBJ2-7; D gene unclear. Germline lookup yields CDR1 KGHSH and CDR2 LQKENI. V was cut by 8 bases and J by 2 bases, with 16 bases left in between. The CDR3 is made up of 14 amino acids. The CDR3: CASRHRSNPYEQYF. The CDR3 DNA sequence: TGTGCCAGCCGTCACCGGTCGAACCCCTACGAGCAGTACTTC.

J is TRBJ2-7 and V is TRBV7-9; TRBD1 matches at 9 bases. Germline V CDR1 and CDR2: SEHNR, FQNEAQ (reference sequence). V gave up 5 bases and J gave up 4 bases; unmatched junction bases: 12. There are 16 residues in the CDR3. CDR3 loop: CASSQEPGQGRYEQYF. The CDR3 DNA reads TGTGCCAGCAGCCAAGAACCCGGACAGGGGAGGTACGAGCAGTACTTC.

V usage is TRBV27 and J usage is TRBJ2-2, with unresolved D. CDR3 length: 16 residues. Germline-derived CDR1 and CDR2 are MNHEY and SMNVEV (reference sequence). The V end lost 2 bases, the J end lost 3 bases, and 13 bases lay between the germline ends. CDR3 residues: CASSLSITLDTGELFF. CDR3 DNA sequence: TGTGCCAGCAGTTTAAGTATTACTCTCGACACCGGGGAGCTGTTTTTT.

This clone occurred once. CDR3 loop: CASSLRQGGFGGELFF. CDR3 DNA: TGCGCCAGCAGCTTAAGGCAGGGGGGATTTGGCGGGGAGCTGTTTTTT. The chain carries TRBV5-1 and TRBJ2-2; possible D gene TRBD1, 7 bases. Germline V CDR1 and CDR2: SGHRS, YFSETQ. The CDR3 consists of 16 residues. V lost 2 bases to trimming and J lost 7 bases, with 18 bases between them.

This chain uses TRBV2 with TRBJ2-7, with 10 bases that match TRBD2. CDR1 is SNHLY and CDR2 is FYNNEI in the germline V gene. This CDR3 has 14 residues. V dropped 3 bases and J dropped 5; count of bases not matched to a gene: 4. The CDR3 DNA reads TGTGCCAGCAGTGAGGCTAGCGGGAGCCACGAGCAGTACTTC. The encoded protein is CASSEASGSHEQYF.

The chain has TRBV19 and TRBJ2-1; the match to TRBD2 covers 8 bases. Germline CDR1 reads LNHDA; CDR2 reads SQIVND (reference sequence). The CDR3 is made up of 13 amino acids. V was clipped by 7 bases and J by 6 bases; unmatched bases: 5. CDR3 nucleotide sequence: TGTGCCAGTACCCGGAGCGGGGGCAATGAGCAGTTCTTC. This encodes CASTRSGGNEQFF.

The V call is TRBV13, the J call TRBJ2-3; TRBD2 agrees at 8 bases. The CDR3 is made up of 19 amino acids. Germline V gives CDR1 PRHDT, CDR2 FYEKMQ (reference sequence). The trim removed 4 bases at V and 4 bases at J, leaving 19 bases unmatched. CDR3 nucleotide sequence: TGTGCCAGCAGCTCCCCTGACCCACAAAAGCGGGAGTCGGCAGATACGCAGTATTTT. Translated: CASSSPDPQKRESADTQYF.

This chain links TRBV5-4 with TRBJ1-2; D ambiguous. Germline V gene data show CDR1 as SGHNT and CDR2 as YYREEE (reference sequence). This CDR3 spans 15 amino acids. V lost 0 bases and J 6 bases, leaving 15 bases between the germline ends. CDR3 bases: TGTGCCAGCAGCTTGGCCTCGCTCATTGGAGATGGCTACACCTTC. This gives the protein CASSLASLIGDGYTF.

The chain employs TRBV28 and TRBJ2-6; the match to TRBD1 covers 7 bases. This CDR3 contains 17 residues. V lost 2 bases and J lost 2; bases outside the gene matches: 6. Germline V gives CDR1 MDHEN, CDR2 SYDVKM. The CDR3 loop reads CASSLRQGSPGANVLTF. The CDR3 nucleotides are TGTGCCAGCAGTTTACGACAGGGAAGCCCTGGGGCCAACGTCCTGACTTTC.

The gene calls are TRBV5-8 and TRBJ2-5; 13 bases align to TRBD2. The germline gives CDR1 SGHTS, CDR2 YDEGEE. This CDR3 is 15 amino acids long. V was pared by 0 bases and J by 5 bases, with 1 base of the junction left unmatched. The CDR3 coding sequence is TGTGCCAGCAGCTTGGGGACTAGCGGGAGTGAGACCCAGTACTTC. Amino acid sequence: CASSLGTSGSETQYF.

The rearrangement links TRBV4-1 to TRBJ2-7, with TRBD2 matching over 9 bases. The germline V gene encodes CDR1 MGHRA and CDR2 YSYEKL. CDR3 length equals 18 residues. The trim removed 1 base at V and 2 bases at J, leaving 12 bases unmatched. CDR3 DNA sequence: TGCGCCAGCAGCCAAGGCCGGCTAGCGGGAACTAAGACCTACGAGCAGTACTTC. It yields the protein CASSQGRLAGTKTYEQYF.

The genes are TRBV5-1 and TRBJ1-1, with D uncertain. There are 13 residues in the CDR3. Germline V CDR1 and CDR2: SGHRS, YFSETQ. Trimming stripped 4 bases from V and 1 base from J, with 8 bases between. The CDR3 loop reads CASSSSENTEAFF. The CDR3 DNA follows: TGCGCCAGCAGCAGTTCAGAGAACACTGAAGCTTTCTTT.

The V gene is TRBV7-8, the J gene TRBJ2-3; weak D call: TRBD1 (5 bases). CDR3 length equals 15 residues. CDR1 is SGHVS, CDR2 FQNEAQ, per germline. The germline V and J ends were trimmed by 6 bases and 2 bases, with 15 bases remaining between them. The CDR3 is CASRHITGSTDTQYF. DNA of the CDR3: TGTGCCAGCAGACATATCACAGGATCCACAGATACGCAGTATTTT.

The chain combines TRBV7-6 with TRBJ1-5; 8 positions match TRBD1. Trimming cost V 1 base and J 3 bases; bases outside gene matches: 11. CDR3 length equals 18 residues. Germline CDR1 SGHVS, CDR2 FNYEAQ. DNA for the CDR3: TGTGCCAGCAGCTTAGGATCTCAGGGGGCAGGGGTCAATCAGCCCCAGCATTTT. Its protein is CASSLGSQGAGVNQPQHF. The whole variable domain, filled in from reference TRBV7-6 and TRBJ1-5, reads GAGVSQSPRYKVTKRGQDVALRCDPISGHVSLYWYRQALGQGPEFLTYFNYEAQQDKSGLPNDRFSAERPEGSISTLTIQRTEQRDSAMYRCASSLGSQGAGVNQPQHFGDGTRLSIL.

The chain employs TRBV6-5 and TRBJ1-2; 7 bases match TRBD1. The trim removed 2 bases at V and 7 bases at J, leaving 4 bases unmatched. This CDR3 is built from 13 residues. In germline, CDR1 is MNHEY, CDR2 SVGAGI. CDR3 sequence: CASSYEPGGGYTF. The CDR3 DNA reads as TGTGCCAGCAGTTACGAGCCAGGGGGTGGCTACACCTTC.

The chain has TRBV15 and TRBJ2-3; the D is unclear. V was trimmed by 1 base and J by 2 bases, leaving 7 bases between them. CDR1 and CDR2 from the germline V gene are LNHNV and YYDKDF (reference sequence). CDR3 length equals 14 residues. The CDR3 sequence is CATSRGEATDTQYF. CDR3 coding DNA: TGTGCCACCAGCAGAGGAGAGGCCACAGATACGCAGTATTTT.

Here the CDR3 DNA reads TGCGCCAGCAGCCCAATTCCGGACAGGGCCTATGGCTACACCTTC. It encodes CASSPIPDRAYGYTF. This rearrangement joins TRBV4-1 to TRBJ1-2; 8 positions agree with TRBD1. The CDR3 spans 15 residues. V lost 4 bases, J lost 4 bases, and 8 bases stayed unmatched. Per germline, CDR1 MGHRA and CDR2 YSYEKL.

CDR3 coding DNA: TGTGCCAGCAGTAAACTAGCGGGAGCCCTCTCTGGGGCCAACGTCCTGACTTTC. Its translation: CASSKLAGALSGANVLTF. This sequence joins TRBV28 and TRBJ2-6, with 11 bases lining up with TRBD2. V was clipped by 5 bases and J by 0 bases; unmatched bases: 6. CDR1 is MDHEN and CDR2 is SYDVKM in the germline V gene. CDR3 length: 18 residues.

The chain joins TRBV28 to TRBJ2-4; weak D call: TRBD1 (5 bases). CDR3 length: 14 residues. Deletions cut 5 bases from V and 7 bases from J, with 15 bases between. Germline V gene lookup returns CDR1 MDHEN and CDR2 SYDVKM. In DNA form, the CDR3 reads TGTGCCAGCAGTGCCGCAGGGTCCTGGAACATTCAGTACTTC. Protein sequence: CASSAAGSWNIQYF.

The chain combines TRBV5-6 with TRBJ2-1, with 7 bases matching TRBD1. The V segment lost 5 bases and the J segment 9 bases; nucleotides outside the gene matches: 8. The CDR3 has 13 residues. CDR1 and CDR2 (germline): SGHDT, YYEEEE. CDR3 nucleotides: TGTGCCAGCAGGCTCAGGGGGTCAGGTGAGCAGTTCTTC. This sequence encodes CASRLRGSGEQFF.

The rearrangement joins TRBV9 to TRBJ1-2, with TRBD1 matching 7 bases. This CDR3 spans 17 amino acids. V dropped 3 bases and J dropped 5; count of bases not matched to a gene: 16. Germline loops: CDR1 SGDLS, CDR2 YYNGEE. The CDR3 DNA sequence: TGTGCCAGCAGCGGACAGGGAAATGCAGGGGGTAGATATGGCTACACCTTC. Translating gives CASSGQGNAGGRYGYTF.

This chain uses TRBV7-8 with TRBJ1-4; 7 nucleotides align to TRBD1. The CDR3 is 16 residues long. The trim removed 5 bases at V and 7 bases at J, leaving 13 bases unmatched. Germline V CDR1 and CDR2: SGHVS, FQNEAQ. CDR3 DNA sequence: TGTGCCAGCAGCCCCCACGACAGGGCCCCTGGTGAAAAACTGTTTTTT. Translation: CASSPHDRAPGEKLFF.

This sequence joins TRBV30 and TRBJ1-2; D is uncertain. CDR1 is GTSNPN, CDR2 SVGIG, per germline (reference sequence). The CDR3 is 14 residues long. The ends were cut back, 0 bases at V and 4 bases at J, with 12 bases in the middle. The CDR3 DNA sequence: TGTGCCTGGAGTGTAAGAGGTCGCACCTATGGCTACACCTTC. As protein: CAWSVRGRTYGYTF. Full variable domain (remainder filled in from reference TRBV30 and TRBJ1-2): SQTIHQWPATLVQPVGSPLSLECTVEGTSNPNLYWYRQAAGRGLQLLFYSVGIGQISSEVPQNLSASRPQDRQFILSSKKLLLSDSGFYLCAWSVRGRTYGYTFGSGTRLTVV.

The chain carries TRBV30 and TRBJ1-1; 7 bases line up with TRBD1. V lost 2 bases to trimming and J lost 5 bases; unmatched junction nucleotides: 8. From germline, CDR1 is GTSNPN and CDR2 SVGIG (reference sequence). This CDR3 comprises 14 residues. The CDR3 region has the DNA TGTGCCTGGAGTCTCGGGACAGCGAAGACTGAAGCTTTCTTT. Translation gives CAWSLGTAKTEAFF.

The chain uses TRBV7-9 and TRBJ1-2; 8 nucleotides match TRBD1. Germline trimming cut 5 bases from V and 8 bases from J; bases unmatched to any gene: 10. CDR1 SEHNR and CDR2 FQNEAQ come from the germline V gene (reference sequence). This CDR3 has 14 amino acids. The DNA for the CDR3 is TGTGCCAGCAGCGGAGCGGACAGGGCTCGCGGCTACACCTTC. Translating gives CASSGADRARGYTF.

The chain carries TRBV7-9 and TRBJ2-3, with 7 bases matching TRBD1. The CDR3 is made up of 13 amino acids. Trimming at V came to 5 bases and at J to 6 bases, leaving 5 bases not matched to a gene. Germline lookup yields CDR1 SEHNR and CDR2 FQNEAQ (reference sequence). CDR3 nucleotides: TGTGCCAGCAGCCTTTGGACAGGCGATACGCAGTATTTT. Translating it yields CASSLWTGDTQYF.